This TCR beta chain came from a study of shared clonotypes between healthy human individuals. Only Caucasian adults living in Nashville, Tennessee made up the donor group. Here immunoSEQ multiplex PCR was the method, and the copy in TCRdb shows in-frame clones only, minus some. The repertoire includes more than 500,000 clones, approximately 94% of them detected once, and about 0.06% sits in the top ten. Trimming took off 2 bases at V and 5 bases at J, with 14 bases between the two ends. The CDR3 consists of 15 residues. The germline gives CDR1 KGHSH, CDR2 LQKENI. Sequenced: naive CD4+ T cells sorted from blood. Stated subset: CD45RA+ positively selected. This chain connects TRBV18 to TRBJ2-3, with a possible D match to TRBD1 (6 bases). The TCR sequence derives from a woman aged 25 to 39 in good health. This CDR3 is CASSPGTGSRDTQYF. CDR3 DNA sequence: TGTGCCAGCTCACCAGGAACAGGGTCTAGAGATACGCAGTATTTT.